The clone carrying this T cell receptor beta chain has more than one count but fewer than ten. Its antigen is as yet unknown. Primers included in the PCR were 60 Vbeta and 13 Jbeta primers. Clones were read by immunoSEQ multiplex PCR, and TCRdb kept only the in-frame ones, dropping some. The table shows more than 100,000 clones, with 73% occurring only once. This CDR3 contains 15 residues. V dropped 4 bases and J dropped 0 bases, with 13 bases sitting between them. CDR1 is SQVTM and CDR2 is ANQGSEA in the germline V gene. The data derive from a study of cytomegalovirus exposure and HLA in healthy donors. Study-level points and caveats: The productive fraction for most TCR beta V segments was about 90% or about 30% in an earlier analysis. Evidence from a later analysis indicated that most CMV-associated TCR beta chains looked HLA-restricted. Testing in vitro showed a few CMV-associated chains specific for CMV antigens. The authors enumerated some 170 TCR beta chains as linked to cytomegalovirus.

This TCR was recovered from a woman aged 40 to 50 in good health and CMV-seronegative. The V and J genes are TRBV29-1 and TRBJ1-5; D call uncertain. The sequenced sample was PBMCs. CDR3 nucleotide sequence: TGCAGCGTTGCGGAAGGGAGCTATAGCAATCAGCCCCAGCATTTT. Residues: CSVAEGSYSNQPQHF.